This T cell receptor beta chain emerged from a study of blood T cell repertoires in COVID-19. Background on the study: Italy, Spain and the United States were the sources of the convalescent and acute COVID-19 samples. The cDNA or gDNA used as material had been derived from T cells, B-cell-depleted T cells, or PBMCs.

CDR3 length equals 13 residues. Germline CDR1 is SGHDT and CDR2 is YYEEEE. V gave up 4 bases and J gave up 7 bases; unmatched junction bases: 6. Authors' analysis steps: Amplification from reference gene primers served as the basis for estimated nucleated cell counts. TCRdb's copy holds only in-frame clones and misses some; the assay was immunoSEQ multiplex PCR. V and J calls and clone size come straight from that table; D and trimming were deduced from the DNA. The data hold 85,000 to 130,000 clones, with roughly 80% observed a single time. Sequencing input: peripheral blood. The TCR was taken from a man aged 60-69 years with acute or convalescent COVID-19. The chain combines TRBV5-6 with TRBJ2-5; TRBD2 agrees at 8 bases. The DNA of the CDR3 is TGTGCCAGCAGCCTCACCGGGAGGGGGACCCAGTACTTC. It encodes CASSLTGRGTQYF.